The 20 T cell receptor beta chains below were found in one sample sequenced in a study of blood T cell repertoires in COVID-19. Using immunoSEQ multiplex PCR, the repertoire was profiled, and TCRdb retains in-frame clones only, with some absent. The sample has approximately 350,000 clones; roughly 87% are singletons. The sample consisted of PBMCs or T cells enriched from blood (not recorded which). Receptor source: a woman in her twenties or thirties who had recovered from COVID-19.

In the case of this clone: Other DNA sequences within the sample encode an identical CDR3. The chain couples TRBV15 to TRBJ2-7; 10 bases are shared with TRBD2. Germline V lookup: CDR1 LNHNV, CDR2 YYDKDF (reference sequence). CDR3 length: 15 amino acids. The V gene end was trimmed by 0 bases and the J gene end by 6 bases; junction bases not matched to a gene: 5. CDR3 DNA sequence: TGTGCCACCAGCAGAGATCCTAGCGGGAGATCCGAGCAGTACTTC. Translation gives CATSRDPSGRSEQYF.

The chain combines TRBV10-3 with TRBJ2-5, with D possibly being TRBD1 (7 bases). Germline V gene data show CDR1 as ENHRY and CDR2 as SYGVKD. Trimming shortened V by 3 bases and J by 4 bases, and 15 bases separated the two germline ends. This CDR3 region has 15 residues. Here the CDR3 reads CAISEEQGTLETQYF. The CDR3 coding sequence is TGTGCCATCAGTGAAGAACAGGGGACTTTAGAGACCCAGTACTTC.

The table lists this clone with a few counts. This sequence joins TRBV28 and TRBJ2-1; 9 nucleotides agree with TRBD2. In germline, CDR1 is MDHEN, CDR2 SYDVKM. J lost 7 bases, V lost 4 bases, and 11 bases had no gene match. This CDR3 region has 16 residues. The CDR3 nucleotides read TGTGCCAGCAGTTCCGGGGGGCTAGCGGGGCGGAATGAGCAGTTCTTC. Translated: CASSSGGLAGRNEQFF.

This chain links TRBV28 with TRBJ2-5; a weak D match, TRBD1 (6 bases). Looked up from germline, CDR1 is MDHEN and CDR2 is SYDVKM. The CDR3 totals 16 residues. The germline V and J ends were trimmed by 8 bases and 2 bases, with 21 bases remaining between them. CDR3 bases: TGTGCCAGCTCTACAGGTGCACAGGGATCACAAGAGACCCAGTACTTC. Translated, it gives CASSTGAQGSQETQYF.

J is TRBJ2-1 and V is TRBV5-1; a weak D match, TRBD1 (6 bases). V gave up 0 bases and J gave up 0 bases, with 10 bases separating them. Germline-derived CDR1 and CDR2 are SGHRS and YFSETQ. The CDR3 covers 16 residues. CDR3: CASSLVLGGSYNEQFF. As DNA, the CDR3 is TGCGCCAGCAGCTTGGTGCTAGGGGGCTCCTACAATGAGCAGTTCTTC.

The table lists this clone with a few counts. This sequence joins TRBV7-9 and TRBJ1-1; D is ambiguous. The V end was cut by 5 bases, the J end by 0 bases, with 10 bases between. This CDR3 spans 14 amino acids. Germline CDR1 is SEHNR and CDR2 is FQNEAQ (reference sequence). The CDR3 protein is CASSPTLMNTEAFF. The CDR3 nucleotides read TGTGCCAGCAGCCCCACTTTAATGAACACTGAAGCTTTCTTT.

The chain joins TRBV2 to TRBJ1-3; D remains ambiguous. CDR3 length: 13 amino acids. Trimming removed 6 bases from V and 0 bases from J, with 6 bases in between. From germline, CDR1 is SNHLY and CDR2 FYNNEI. The CDR3 loop is CASSPYSGNTIYF. CDR3 DNA: TGTGCCAGCAGCCCTTACTCTGGAAACACCATATATTTT.

V and J are TRBV2 and TRBJ1-3, with TRBD1 matching over 10 bases. CDR1 is SNHLY, CDR2 FYNNEI, per germline. Trimming removed 6 bases from V and 1 base from J; junction bases left unmatched: 6. The CDR3 totals 16 residues. Here the CDR3 DNA reads TGTGCCAGCAGCGATTTGGACAGGGGGTCTGGAAACACCATATATTTT. It translates to CASSDLDRGSGNTIYF.

This clone was counted a few times. J is TRBJ1-2 and V is TRBV28; 9 bases match TRBD1. J gave up 7 bases and V 3 bases, and 15 bases lay outside the gene matches. Germline V gene data show CDR1 as MDHEN and CDR2 as SYDVKM. This CDR3 region has 17 residues. CDR3 amino acids: CASSLATGGGEGFGYTF. In DNA form, the CDR3 reads TGTGCCAGCAGTTTGGCCACAGGGGGCGGAGAAGGGTTTGGCTACACCTTC.

The chain has TRBV5-6 and TRBJ1-2; D not certain. The CDR3 is made up of 13 amino acids. CDR1 is SGHDT and CDR2 is YYEEEE in the germline V gene. Trimming shortened V by 0 bases and J by 4 bases, and 7 bases separated the two germline ends. CDR3 residues: CASSLESSYGYTF. CDR3 DNA: TGTGCCAGCAGCTTGGAATCTAGCTATGGCTACACCTTC.

V gene TRBV4-1 combines with J gene TRBJ2-7; no clear D gene. This CDR3 has 16 amino acids. The ends were cut back, 0 bases at V and 6 bases at J, with 18 bases in the middle. The germline CDR1 and CDR2 sequences are MGHRA and YSYEKL. CDR3 in amino acids: CASSQDNQAAFSEQYF. The CDR3, as DNA: TGCGCCAGCAGCCAAGATAATCAGGCAGCCTTCAGCGAGCAGTACTTC.

The rearrangement joins TRBV19 to TRBJ1-5, with D perhaps matching TRBD1 (5 bases). Trimming pared 6 bases from V and 1 base from J, leaving 13 bases between. The germline gives CDR1 LNHDA, CDR2 SQIVND (reference sequence). CDR3 length: 15 residues. The CDR3 spells CASRWGGTSNQPQHF. The DNA of the CDR3 is TGTGCCAGTAGGTGGGGGGGGACGAGCAATCAGCCCCAGCATTTT. The full variable domain, with the rest looked up from reference TRBV19 and TRBJ1-5, is DGGITQSPKYLFRKEGQNVTLSCEQNLNHDAMYWYRQDPGQGLRLIYYSQIVNDFQKGDIAEGYSVSREKKESFPLTVTSAQKNPTAFYLCASRWGGTSNQPQHFGDGTRLSIL.

This clone has just a few counts. The chain is built from TRBV7-9 and TRBJ2-5; possibly TRBD2 for D (6 bases). Trimming left V 1 base short and J 4 bases short, with 19 bases between. The CDR3 consists of 17 residues. The germline V gene has CDR1 SEHNR and CDR2 FQNEAQ (reference sequence). The CDR3 spells CASSLGAWTILGETQYF. CDR3 DNA sequence: TGTGCCAGCAGCTTAGGCGCTTGGACTATTCTTGGAGAGACCCAGTACTTC.

CDR3 bases: TGTGCCAGCAGTGAGGGACAGCGGTCCGGGGGCTACACCTTC. Its translation is CASSEGQRSGGYTF. V gene TRBV6-4 combines with J gene TRBJ1-2; TRBD1 matches at 7 bases. The CDR3 has 14 amino acids. The V gene end was trimmed by 3 bases and the J gene end by 8 bases; junction bases not matched to a gene: 9. CDR1 is MRHNA, CDR2 SNTAGT, per germline.

The chain joins TRBV9 to TRBJ2-1; 9 positions agree with TRBD1. The germline V gene has CDR1 SGDLS and CDR2 YYNGEE. This CDR3 spans 15 amino acids. Trimming removed 2 bases from V and 8 bases from J; junction bases left unmatched: 8. CDR3 protein: CASSVTGTGLDEQFF. The CDR3 coding sequence is TGTGCCAGCAGCGTCACCGGGACAGGGCTCGATGAGCAGTTCTTC. The variable domain in full, completed from reference TRBV9 and TRBJ2-1, reads DSGVTQTPKHLITATGQRVTLRCSPRSGDLSVYWYQQSLDQGLQFLIQYYNGEERAKGNILERFSAQQFPDLHSELNLSSLELGDSALYFCASSVTGTGLDEQFFGPGTRLTVL.

V gene TRBV25-1 combines with J gene TRBJ2-1; TRBD2 is a possible D gene (6 bases). The CDR3 totals 14 residues. Trimming removed 8 bases from V and 0 bases from J, with 11 bases in between. Germline V CDR1 and CDR2: MGHDK, SYGVNS. The CDR3 here is CASQLGGSYNEQFF. The CDR3 DNA is TGTGCCAGCCAGCTGGGAGGCTCCTACAATGAGCAGTTCTTC.

The chain employs TRBV5-1 and TRBJ2-1, with a tentative D call TRBD2 (6 bases). CDR1 is SGHRS and CDR2 is YFSETQ in the germline V gene. The CDR3 length is 15 residues. With 1 base removed from V and 0 bases from J, the gap between germline ends came to 8 bases. CDR3 in DNA: TGCGCCAGCAGCTTGATCGGGAGCTCCTACAATGAGCAGTTCTTC. It encodes CASSLIGSSYNEQFF.

This clone appeared many times. The V and J genes are TRBV5-1 and TRBJ1-6; 9 bases are a match to TRBD1. V lost 4 bases to trimming and J lost 7 bases; unmatched junction nucleotides: 6. Looked up from germline, CDR1 is SGHRS and CDR2 is YFSETQ. This CDR3 comprises 15 residues. DNA for the CDR3: TGCGCCAGCAGCGGACAGGGGACCAACAATTCACCCCTCCACTTT. Translated: CASSGQGTNNSPLHF.

The chain carries TRBV5-1 and TRBJ1-1; D gene uncertain. Trimming took off 3 bases at V and 1 base at J, with 13 bases between the two ends. Germline assignment: CDR1 SGHRS and CDR2 YFSETQ. This CDR3 has 15 amino acids. CDR3 in DNA: TGCGCCAGCAGCTGGGGAGGGAATTCGAACACTGAAGCTTTCTTT. Encoded protein: CASSWGGNSNTEAFF.

The chain has TRBV27 and TRBJ1-6; D not certain. The CDR3 totals 14 residues. Germline V lookup: CDR1 MNHEY, CDR2 SMNVEV (reference sequence). Trimming stripped 2 bases from V and 11 bases from J, with 13 bases between. CDR3 nucleotides: TGTGCCAGCAGTTTACAAGAGGTTGTAACACCCCTCCACTTT. It encodes CASSLQEVVTPLHF.